This passage covers 8 T cell receptor beta chains from one sample sequenced in a study of blood T cell repertoires in COVID-19 (dated by TCRdb to the early 2020s). The library was prepared using the immunoSEQ multiplex PCR assay. What TCRdb holds here is the immuneACCESS table cut down to in-frame rearrangements. Part of the clones is not present; checked against another copy, under half of the missing clones reflect an unresolved V gene, and the others are unexplained. The sample records hundreds of thousands of clones, more than 75% of which are singletons. The ten biggest clones cover about 2.2% of the sample. The specimen was peripheral blood. The source is a woman under 40 who had recovered from COVID-19.

The chain carries TRBV29-1 and TRBJ1-2; D perhaps matches TRBD1 (6 bases). Trimming removed 0 bases from V and 2 bases from J, with 10 bases in between. The CDR3 is 14 residues long. Germline loops: CDR1 SQVTM, CDR2 ANQGSEA. The CDR3 DNA reads as TGCAGCGTTGAAGAGTTCGACAGGAACTATGGCTACACCTTC. As protein: CSVEEFDRNYGYTF.

The chain recombines TRBV6-2 or TRBV6-3 with TRBJ2-7; 7 bases align to TRBD1. Germline CDR1 is MNHEY and CDR2 is SVGEGT. Germline trimming cut 0 bases from V and 6 bases from J; bases unmatched to any gene: 5. This CDR3 comprises 14 residues. The CDR3 loop reads CASSYSRGLSEQYF. The CDR3 DNA reads TGTGCCAGCAGTTACTCGAGGGGGCTCTCCGAGCAGTACTTC.

In DNA, the CDR3 is TGTGCCAGCAGTTACCGACAGTTTAACACCGGGGAGCTGTTTTTT. Encoded protein: CASSYRQFNTGELFF. The chain is built from TRBV6-5 and TRBJ2-2; possibly TRBD1 for D (5 bases). The V and J ends lost 2 bases and 2 bases respectively, with 9 bases between them. The CDR3 runs 15 residues. Germline V gene sequence: CDR1 MNHEY, CDR2 SVGAGI.

The chain combines TRBV11-3 with TRBJ1-1; 9 bases are shared with TRBD1. V was clipped by 3 bases and J by 5 bases; unmatched bases: 7. Germline V lookup: CDR1 SGHNT, CDR2 YENEEA. The CDR3 is made up of 15 amino acids. CDR3 loop: CASSFGTGQTTEAFF. The CDR3 bases are TGTGCCAGCAGCTTTGGGACAGGGCAGACAACTGAAGCTTTCTTT.

The genes are TRBV27 and TRBJ2-5; D perhaps matches TRBD2 (5 bases). V lost 3 bases to trimming and J lost 4 bases, with 9 bases between them. The germline V gene has CDR1 MNHEY and CDR2 SMNVEV (reference sequence). There are 13 residues in the CDR3. The CDR3 nucleotides are TGTGCCAGCAGTTTCGCTAGCAGAGAGACCCAGTACTTC. Translation: CASSFASRETQYF.

This rearrangement joins TRBV5-4 to TRBJ2-1; 11 nucleotides align to TRBD2. Germline V lookup: CDR1 SGHNT, CDR2 YYREEE (reference sequence). Trimming removed 6 bases from V and 5 bases from J; junction bases left unmatched: 7. The CDR3 has 15 residues. The CDR3 loop reads CASNDGTSGNNEQFF. The DNA of the CDR3 is TGTGCCAGCAACGATGGGACTAGCGGAAACAATGAGCAGTTCTTC.

The chain couples TRBV12-3 or TRBV12-4 to TRBJ2-7, with D uncertain. The CDR3 length is 11 residues. V was clipped by 8 bases and J by 3 bases, with 8 bases between them. CDR3 amino acids: CASSFSYEQYF. The CDR3 nucleotides are TGTGCCAGCTCGTTCAGCTACGAGCAGTACTTC.

This clone was counted only a few times. This may stem from a read error, because a much larger clone lies one nucleotide away. The rearrangement uses TRBV10-1 and TRBJ2-3; 9 bases agree with TRBD2. The CDR3 is made up of 14 amino acids. Germline trimming cut 4 bases from V and 1 base from J; bases unmatched to any gene: 0. Germline-derived CDR1 and CDR2 are WNHNN and SYGVQD (reference sequence). The CDR3 coding sequence is TGCGCCAGCAGTGGGACTAGCGGCACAGATACGCAGTATTTT. Its protein product is CASSGTSGTDTQYF.